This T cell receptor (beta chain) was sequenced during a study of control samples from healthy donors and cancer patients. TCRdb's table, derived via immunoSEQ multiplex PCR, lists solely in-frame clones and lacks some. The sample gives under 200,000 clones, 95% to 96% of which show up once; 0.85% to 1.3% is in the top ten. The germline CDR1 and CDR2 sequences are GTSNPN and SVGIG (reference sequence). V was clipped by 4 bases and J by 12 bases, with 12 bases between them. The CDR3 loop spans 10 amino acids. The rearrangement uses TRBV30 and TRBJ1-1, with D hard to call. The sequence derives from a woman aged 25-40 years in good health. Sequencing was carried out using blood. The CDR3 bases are TGTGCCTGGACTACGGGAAGAACTTTCTTT. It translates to CAWTTGRTFF.